Described below is a single TCR beta chain sequence and its context. The data were produced by immunoSEQ multiplex PCR, yet TCRdb's version contains in-frame clones alone and is incomplete. There are 250,000 to 300,000 clones in the sample; more than 65% occur only once, and roughly 3.1% lies in the top ten. Germline CDR1 LGHDT, CDR2 YNNKEL (reference sequence). This CDR3 region has 15 residues. Trimming took 1 base from V and 3 from J, leaving 13 bases between them. The entry originates in a study of blood T cell repertoires in COVID-19. This chain uses TRBV3-1 (or the pseudogene TRBV3-2) with TRBJ2-7, with TRBD2 as a possible D gene (6 bases). The sequencing input was peripheral blood. The sequence derives from a woman aged 18-29 years with acute or convalescent COVID-19. The CDR3 spells CASSQGLPGDYEQYF. The DNA of the CDR3 is TGTGCCAGCAGCCAAGGGTTGCCGGGAGACTACGAGCAGTACTTC.